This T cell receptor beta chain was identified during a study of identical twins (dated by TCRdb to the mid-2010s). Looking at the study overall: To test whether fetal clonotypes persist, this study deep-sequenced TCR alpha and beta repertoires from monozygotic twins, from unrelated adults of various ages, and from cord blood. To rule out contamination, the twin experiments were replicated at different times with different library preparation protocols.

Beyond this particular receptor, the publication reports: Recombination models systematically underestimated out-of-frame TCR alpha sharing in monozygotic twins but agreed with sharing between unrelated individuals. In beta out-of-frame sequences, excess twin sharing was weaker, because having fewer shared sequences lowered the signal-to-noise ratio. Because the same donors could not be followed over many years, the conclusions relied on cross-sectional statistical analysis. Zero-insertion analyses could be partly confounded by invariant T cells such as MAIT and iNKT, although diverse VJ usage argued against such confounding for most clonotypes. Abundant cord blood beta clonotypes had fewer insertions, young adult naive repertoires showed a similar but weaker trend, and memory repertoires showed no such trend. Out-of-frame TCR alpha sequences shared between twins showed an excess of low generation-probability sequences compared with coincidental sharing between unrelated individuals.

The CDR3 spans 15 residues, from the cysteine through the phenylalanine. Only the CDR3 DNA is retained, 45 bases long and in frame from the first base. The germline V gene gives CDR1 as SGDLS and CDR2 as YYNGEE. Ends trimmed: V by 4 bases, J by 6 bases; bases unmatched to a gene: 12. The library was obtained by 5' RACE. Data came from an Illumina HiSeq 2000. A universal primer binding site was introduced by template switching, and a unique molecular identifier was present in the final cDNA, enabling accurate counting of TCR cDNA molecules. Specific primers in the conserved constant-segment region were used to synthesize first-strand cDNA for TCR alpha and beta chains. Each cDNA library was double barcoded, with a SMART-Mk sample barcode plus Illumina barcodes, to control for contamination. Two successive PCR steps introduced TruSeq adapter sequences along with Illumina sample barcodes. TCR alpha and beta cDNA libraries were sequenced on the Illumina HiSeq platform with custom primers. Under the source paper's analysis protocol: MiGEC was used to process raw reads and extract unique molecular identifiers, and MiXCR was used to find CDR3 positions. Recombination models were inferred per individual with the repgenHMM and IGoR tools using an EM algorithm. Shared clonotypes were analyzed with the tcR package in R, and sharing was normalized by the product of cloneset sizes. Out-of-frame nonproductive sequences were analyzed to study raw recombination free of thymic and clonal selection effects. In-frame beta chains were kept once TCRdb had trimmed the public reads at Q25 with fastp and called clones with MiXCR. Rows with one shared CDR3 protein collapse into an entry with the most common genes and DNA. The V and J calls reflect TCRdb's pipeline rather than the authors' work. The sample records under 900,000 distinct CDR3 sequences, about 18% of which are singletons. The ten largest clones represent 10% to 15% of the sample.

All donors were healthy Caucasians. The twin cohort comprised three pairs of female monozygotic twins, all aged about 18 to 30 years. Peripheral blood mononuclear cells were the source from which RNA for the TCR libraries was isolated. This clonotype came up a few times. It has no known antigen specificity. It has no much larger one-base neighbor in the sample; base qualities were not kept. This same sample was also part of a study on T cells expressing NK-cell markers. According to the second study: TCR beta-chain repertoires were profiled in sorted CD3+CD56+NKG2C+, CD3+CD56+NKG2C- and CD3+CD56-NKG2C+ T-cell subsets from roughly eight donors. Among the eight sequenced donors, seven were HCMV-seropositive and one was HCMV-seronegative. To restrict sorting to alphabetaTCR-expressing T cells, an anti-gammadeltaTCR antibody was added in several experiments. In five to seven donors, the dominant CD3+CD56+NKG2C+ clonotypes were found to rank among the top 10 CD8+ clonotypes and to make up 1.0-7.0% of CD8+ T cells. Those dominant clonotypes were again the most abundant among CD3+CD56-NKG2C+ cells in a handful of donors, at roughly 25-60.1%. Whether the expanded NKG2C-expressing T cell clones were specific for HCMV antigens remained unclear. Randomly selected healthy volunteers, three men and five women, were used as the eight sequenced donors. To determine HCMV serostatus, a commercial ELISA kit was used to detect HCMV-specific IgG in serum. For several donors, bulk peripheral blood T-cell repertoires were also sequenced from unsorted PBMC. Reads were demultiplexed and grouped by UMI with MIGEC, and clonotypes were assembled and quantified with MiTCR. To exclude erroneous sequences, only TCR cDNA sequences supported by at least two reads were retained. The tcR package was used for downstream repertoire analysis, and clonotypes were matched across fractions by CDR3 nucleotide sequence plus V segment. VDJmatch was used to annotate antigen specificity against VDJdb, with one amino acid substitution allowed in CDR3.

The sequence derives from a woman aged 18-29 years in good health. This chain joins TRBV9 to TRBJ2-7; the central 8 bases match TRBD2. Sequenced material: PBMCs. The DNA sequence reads TGTGCCAGCAGCTCGGGGGGGGCGGGAGCCTTCGAGCAGTACTTC. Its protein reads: CASSSGGAGAFEQYF.